The subject of this entry is one T cell receptor beta chain. The protocol was immunoSEQ multiplex PCR, while the TCRdb copy is restricted to in-frame clones and leaves out a portion. The sample includes 65,000 to 80,000 clones, roughly 94% of them seen just once. The sample comes from a study of cytomegalovirus exposure and HLA in healthy donors. The germline V gene has CDR1 SGHRS and CDR2 YFSETQ. The length of the CDR3 is 15 residues. V dropped 6 bases and J dropped 5; count of bases not matched to a gene: 8. Sequencing was carried out using PBMCs. The source is a woman between 18 and 29 years old in good health and CMV-seropositive. The chain carries TRBV5-1 and TRBJ2-2; TRBD1 matches 9 bases. CDR3 bases: TGCGCCAGCACGCCGGGACAGGGAGGAACCGGGGAGCTGTTTTTT. It encodes CASTPGQGGTGELFF.